Below, 26 T cell receptor beta chains from the same sample are listed, as sequenced in a study of tissue T cells after allogeneic stem cell transplantation. Here immunoSEQ multiplex PCR was the method, and the copy in TCRdb shows in-frame clones only, minus some. The data hold 48,000 or so clones, with roughly four fifths observed a single time. The specimen was sorted cells pooled from one or two spleens. The receptor source for this set is a pool of C57BL/6 mice in good health.

Remarks on this clone: The genes are named according to mouse. The sequence runs out 1 residue before the end of the CDR3; the remainder is reconstructed from the germline J gene. This chain joins TRBV3 and TRBJ2-7; 7 bases fit TRBD1. Germline values: CDR1 SNHLY, CDR2 FYNGKV (reference sequence). This CDR3 spans 13 amino acids. The trim removed 5 bases at V and 2 bases at J, leaving 3 bases unmatched. The sequenced part of the CDR3 DNA is TGTGCCAGCAGCCGGGACAGCACCTATGAACAGTAC. Residues: CASSRDSTYEQY. The entire CDR3 protein reads CASSRDSTYEQYF.

With regard to this clone: Gene names refer to mouse genes. The DNA ends 1 residue before the CDR3 does, and the rest of the CDR3 is filled in from the germline J gene. The chain links TRBV13-2 to TRBJ1-1; 10 bases line up with TRBD1. V shed 5 bases, J shed 10 bases, and the junction held 2 bases outside the gene matches. The germline CDR1 and CDR2 sequences are NNHNN and SYGAGS (reference sequence). The CDR3 contains 11 residues. The CDR3 bases that were read are TGTGCCAGCGGGGGACAGGGGAGAGTCTTC. Amino acids: CASGGQGRVF. The full CDR3 reads CASGGQGRVFF.

Note on this clone: These gene names are mouse names. The read comes to an end 1 residue before the CDR3 does, leaving the germline J gene to fill in the end. The V gene is TRBV4, the J gene TRBJ2-5; D not resolved. The CDR3 loop spans 14 amino acids. Germline V gives CDR1 LGHDT, CDR2 YNNKQL (reference sequence). V lost 4 bases and J lost 0, with 8 bases in between. CDR3 amino acids: CASSFTPNQDTQYF. The sequenced part of the CDR3 DNA is TGTGCCAGCAGCTTTACCCCTAACCAAGACACCCAGTAC.

Concerning this clone itself: Genes here carry mouse names. The CDR3 end lies 1 residue beyond the end of the read and is filled in from the germline J gene. The chain joins TRBV5 to TRBJ2-7, with D possibly matching TRBD1 (6 bases). Trimming pared 4 bases from V and 0 bases from J, leaving 7 bases between. Germline V gene data show CDR1 as LGHNA and CDR2 as YNLKQL (reference sequence). The CDR3 has 13 residues. The CDR3 region is CASSPDSSYEQYF. The CDR3 DNA, read in part, is TGTGCCAGCAGCCCGGACAGCTCCTATGAACAGTAC.

This clone was seen more than once but under ten times. Genes and germline come from the mouse. The CDR3 end is not reached by the read, which stops 1 residue before it; the germline J gene fills it in. The chain joins TRBV19 to TRBJ2-7; 7 bases fit TRBD1. The V gene end was trimmed by 4 bases and the J gene end by 5 bases; junction bases not matched to a gene: 6. CDR1 is FNHDT, CDR2 SITEND, per germline (reference sequence). The CDR3 has 13 amino acids. The CDR3: CASSPNRGNEQYF. The sequenced part of the CDR3 DNA is TGTGCCAGCAGTCCCAACAGGGGAAATGAACAGTAC.

In regard to this clone: Gene names denote mouse genes. The read ends 1 residue early relative to the CDR3; the germline J gene fills the gap. The genes are TRBV19 and TRBJ2-3; D is ambiguous. The CDR3 contains 15 residues. Germline CDR1 is FNHDT and CDR2 is SITEND (reference sequence). V was shortened by 0 bases and J by 3 bases, with 11 bases between the two germline ends. This CDR3 is CASSIDGRGAETLYF. Incomplete CDR3 DNA: TGTGCCAGCAGTATAGATGGGAGAGGGGCAGAAACGCTGTAT.

This clone was seen once. Genes here carry mouse names. The sequence runs out 1 residue before the end of the CDR3; the remainder is reconstructed from the germline J gene. V usage is TRBV12-1 and J usage is TRBJ2-1; D may match TRBD1 or TRBD2 (7 bases each). Germline V lookup: CDR1 SGHSN, CDR2 HYEKVE. This CDR3 comprises 14 residues. Trimming removed 0 bases at V and 7 bases at J, with 12 bases between. Partial CDR3 DNA: TGTGCCAGCTCTCTCGGGCAGGGGGGGGCTGAGCAGTTC. It is translated as CASSLGQGGAEQF. In full, the CDR3 reads CASSLGQGGAEQFF. Together with reference TRBV12-1 and TRBJ2-1, the CDR3 gives the full variable domain: DSGVVQSPRHIIKEKGGRSVLTCIPISGHSNVVWYQQTLGKELKFLIQHYEKVERDKGFLPSRFSVQQFDDYHSEMNMSALELEDSAMYFCASSLGQGGAEQFFGPGTRLTVL.

As concerns this clone: Gene names are the mouse ones. The CDR3 sequence is CASSSSGTRNTLYF. The part of the CDR3 DNA that was read is TGTGCCAGCAGCTCCTCCGGGACAAGAAATACGCTCTAT. The chain is built from TRBV3 and TRBJ1-3; the D gene is possibly TRBD1 (6 bases). Read data end 1 residue before the CDR3 end; the end is taken from the germline J gene. The germline V gene encodes CDR1 SNHLY and CDR2 FYNGKV (reference sequence). Trimming left V 4 bases short and J 5 bases short, with 12 bases between. The length of the CDR3 is 14 residues.

Points on this clone: Any gene name here is a mouse gene name. The missing CDR3 end, 1 residue past where the read stops, is filled in from the germline J gene. V is TRBV3 and J is TRBJ2-7; 11 positions agree with TRBD2. This CDR3 contains 15 residues. V was clipped by 1 base and J by 4 bases; unmatched bases: 3. Germline assignment: CDR1 SNHLY and CDR2 FYNGKV (reference sequence). The CDR3 region is CASSLGGTGGYEQYF. The sequenced CDR3 bases are TGTGCCAGCAGCTTAGGAGGGACTGGGGGTTATGAACAGTAC.

Worth noting for this clone: Gene names refer to mouse genes. The missing CDR3 end, 1 residue past where the read stops, is filled in from the germline J gene. Other DNA sequences in this sample translate to the same CDR3. The V call is TRBV3, the J call TRBJ1-3; D is ambiguous. Deletions cut 1 base from V and 0 bases from J, with 4 bases between. CDR3 size: 14 residues. Per the germline V gene, CDR1 is SNHLY and CDR2 is FYNGKV (reference sequence). CDR3: CASSLDSSGNTLYF. The covered CDR3 bases are TGTGCCAGCAGCTTAGACAGTTCTGGAAATACGCTCTAT.

In its sample, this clone was seen a few times. The genes are named according to mouse. The read gets to within 1 residue of the CDR3 end, and the germline J gene fills in the rest. The rearrangement links TRBV15 to TRBJ2-7, with 12 bases identical to TRBD2. CDR3 length: 14 amino acids. CDR1 and CDR2 from the germline V gene are SGHND and FRSKSL. V shed 6 bases, J shed 7 bases, and the junction held 7 bases outside the gene matches. CDR3 DNA (partial): TGTGCCAGCAGCGCCGGGACTGGGGGGAGGGAACAGTAC. As protein: CASSAGTGGREQY. The full CDR3 reads CASSAGTGGREQYF.

A remark on this clone: Gene names follow the mouse nomenclature. From the germline J gene comes the end of the CDR3, since the read stops 1 residue before it. V is TRBV16 and J is TRBJ2-1; possible D gene TRBD1, 6 bases. CDR1 and CDR2 from the germline V gene are SGHSA and FRNQAP. V lost 5 bases and J 1 base, leaving 12 bases between the germline ends. The CDR3 is 15 amino acids. Here the CDR3 reads CASSHPGQNYAEQFF. Partial CDR3 DNA: TGTGCAAGCAGCCATCCGGGACAAAACTATGCTGAGCAGTTC.

A note on this clone: Gene names and germline refer to mouse. Sequencing ends 1 residue short of the CDR3 end; the germline J gene provides the rest. V usage is TRBV16 and J usage is TRBJ2-4, with 7 nucleotides matching TRBD2. The CDR3 length is 13 residues. V was clipped by 2 bases and J by 4 bases; unmatched bases: 0. The germline CDR1 and CDR2 sequences are SGHSA and FRNQAP. CDR3 DNA, as far as it was read: TGTGCAAGCAGCTTAACTGGGGAAAACACCTTGTAC. This codes for CASSLTGENTLY. The CDR3 reads in full as CASSLTGENTLYF.

On this clone: Gene names denote mouse genes. The read finishes 1 residue shy of the CDR3 end, and the germline J gene is used to complete it. The V gene is TRBV22, the J gene TRBJ2-3; TRBD1, as called in the table, went unchecked against the DNA. TRBV22 is flagged as a pseudogene. The CDR3 is 15 residues long. The CDR3 spells CASSCWTPSAETLYF. The CDR3 DNA, read in part, is TGTGCCAGCAGTTGTTGGACACCTAGTGCAGAAACGCTGTAT.

Regarding this clone: Mouse gene names apply. The missing CDR3 end, 1 residue past where the read stops, is filled in from the germline J gene. The chain uses TRBV31 and TRBJ2-5; unclear D gene. The V end was cut by 3 bases, the J end by 4 bases, with 2 bases between. The CDR3 has 10 residues. The germline V gene encodes CDR1 GKSSPN and CDR2 SITVG. The CDR3 here is CAWRKDTQYF. The CDR3 bases that were read are TGTGCCTGGAGGAAAGACACCCAGTAC.

In the case of this clone: Genes here carry mouse names. With the read ending 1 residue before the CDR3 end, the germline J gene is used to fill in that end. The rearrangement uses TRBV1 and TRBJ2-5, with D unresolved. Trimming left V 2 bases short and J 3 bases short, with 0 bases between. Germline V gene lookup returns CDR1 NSQYPW and CDR2 LRSPGD (reference sequence). This CDR3 has 11 amino acids. CDR3 DNA, as far as it was read: TGCACCTGCAGTGCACAAGACACCCAGTAC. Protein: CTCSAQDTQY. The full CDR3 protein is CTCSAQDTQYF.

For this clone: The gene names here belong to mouse. The DNA ends 1 residue before the CDR3 does, and the rest of the CDR3 is filled in from the germline J gene. The chain joins TRBV13-2 to TRBJ1-5; D unresolved. The V end lost 0 bases, the J end lost 0 bases, and 7 bases lay between the germline ends. Germline V gene data show CDR1 as NNHNN and CDR2 as SYGAGS (reference sequence). The CDR3 sequence is 15 residues long. This CDR3 is CASGDGGYNNQAPLF. CDR3 DNA, as far as it was read: TGTGCCAGCGGTGATGGGGGATATAACAACCAGGCTCCGCTT.

The sample holds a few counts of this clone. Gene names and germline match the mouse. The CDR3 end falls 1 residue outside the read, so it is completed with the germline J gene. The chain couples TRBV13-1 to TRBJ2-7; 9 bases are a match to TRBD1. Germline assignment: CDR1 NSHNY and CDR2 SYGAGN. V was clipped by 5 bases and J by 4 bases; unmatched bases: 4. CDR3 length: 13 residues. The CDR3 protein is CASRPGQGYEQYF. The sequenced part of the CDR3 DNA is TGTGCCAGCAGGCCGGGACAGGGTTATGAACAGTAC.

Concerning this clone: Germline and genes here are mouse. The CDR3 bases that were read are TGTGCCAGCAGCCAAGATCCGGGAGTTTCCAACGAAAGATTATTT. It yields the protein CASSQDPGVSNERLF. The whole CDR3 sequence is CASSQDPGVSNERLFF. The gene calls are TRBV5 and TRBJ1-4; no clear D. Read coverage stops 1 residue before the CDR3 terminus; the germline J gene supplies the remainder. The germline V gene encodes CDR1 LGHNA and CDR2 YNLKQL (reference sequence). The CDR3 covers 16 residues. V lost 0 bases, J lost 0 bases, and 8 bases lay in between.

As for this clone: The genes and germline here are from mouse. The missing CDR3 end, 1 residue past where the read stops, is filled in from the germline J gene. The chain links TRBV13-2 to TRBJ2-4; TRBD2 matches at 8 bases. Germline V lookup: CDR1 NNHNN, CDR2 SYGAGS (reference sequence). This CDR3 is 17 amino acids long. The J segment lost 0 bases and the V segment lost 0 bases, leaving 6 bases of the junction unmatched. The CDR3 loop reads CASGDGAGGPSQNTLYF. The part of the CDR3 DNA that was read is TGTGCCAGCGGTGATGGGGCGGGGGGGCCTAGTCAAAACACCTTGTAC.

As concerns this clone: Gene names are the mouse ones. The read comes to an end 1 residue before the CDR3 does, leaving the germline J gene to fill in the end. The chain has TRBV13-2 and TRBJ2-2; TRBD2 matches at 8 bases. The CDR3 length is 16 residues. Germline V gives CDR1 NNHNN, CDR2 SYGAGS (reference sequence). V was clipped by 0 bases and J by 2 bases; unmatched bases: 3. This CDR3 reads CASGDAYWGNTGQLYF. CDR3 bases read: TGTGCCAGCGGTGATGCGTACTGGGGGAACACCGGGCAGCTCTAC.

To note about this clone: Mouse germline and gene names are used. The observed sequence ends 1 residue before the CDR3 terminus, with the missing tail filled in from the germline J gene. The rearrangement uses TRBV5 and TRBJ2-1; TRBD2 might be the D (7 bases). CDR1 LGHNA and CDR2 YNLKQL come from the germline V gene (reference sequence). The CDR3 has 15 amino acids. The ends were cut back, 0 bases at V and 7 bases at J, with 13 bases in the middle. Here the CDR3 reads CASSQDSGGRAEQFF. The CDR3 bases that were read are TGTGCCAGCAGCCAAGACAGCGGGGGGCGGGCTGAGCAGTTC.

As regards this clone: Mouse gene names apply. The read terminates 1 residue ahead of where the CDR3 ends, so the germline J gene completes it. The J gene is TRBJ1-1, the V gene TRBV13-2; 9 nucleotides align to TRBD1. The V segment lost 3 bases and the J segment 6 bases; nucleotides outside the gene matches: 6. The length of the CDR3 is 14 residues. Looked up from germline, CDR1 is NNHNN and CDR2 is SYGAGS (reference sequence). The CDR3 protein is CASGAPGTGPEVFF. The part of the CDR3 DNA that was read is TGTGCCAGCGGTGCCCCCGGGACAGGGCCAGAAGTCTTC.

As concerns this clone: Mouse gene names and germline throughout. The CDR3 is CASSFDSAETLYF. The CDR3 bases that were read are TGTGCCAGCAGCTTCGACAGTGCAGAAACGCTGTAT. The V gene is TRBV3, the J gene TRBJ2-3, with unresolved D. The sequence runs out 1 residue before the end of the CDR3; the remainder is reconstructed from the germline J gene. Germline lookup yields CDR1 SNHLY and CDR2 FYNGKV (reference sequence). V lost 3 bases and J 0 bases, leaving 4 bases between the germline ends. This CDR3 has 13 amino acids.

This clone has more than one count but fewer than ten. The gene names here belong to mouse. The CDR3 end falls 1 residue outside the read, so it is completed with the germline J gene. Within the sample, other DNA sequences also encode this same CDR3. This chain joins TRBV13-1 and TRBJ1-4; TRBD1 might be the D (6 bases). Germline V gene sequence: CDR1 NSHNY, CDR2 SYGAGN. The CDR3 consists of 14 residues. Trimming cost V 3 bases and J 0 bases, with 6 bases left between them. The CDR3 is CASSGTVSNERLFF. Partial CDR3 DNA: TGTGCCAGCAGTGGGACAGTTTCCAACGAAAGATTATTT.

A word on this clone: Here the gene names and germline are mouse. The sequence runs out 1 residue before the end of the CDR3; the remainder is reconstructed from the germline J gene. V gene TRBV13-2 combines with J gene TRBJ2-7; TRBD2 agrees at 10 bases. The trim removed 1 base at V and 2 bases at J, leaving 3 bases unmatched. The V gene's germline CDR1 is NNHNN and CDR2 SYGAGS (reference sequence). The CDR3 runs 15 residues. This CDR3 reads CASGDIGLGAYEQYF. CDR3 DNA, as far as it was read: TGTGCCAGCGGTGATATAGGACTGGGGGCCTATGAACAGTAC.